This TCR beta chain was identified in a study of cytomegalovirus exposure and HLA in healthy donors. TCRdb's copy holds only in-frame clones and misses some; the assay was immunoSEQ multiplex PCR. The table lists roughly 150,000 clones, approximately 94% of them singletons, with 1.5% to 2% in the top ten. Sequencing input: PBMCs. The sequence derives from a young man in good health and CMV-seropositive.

CDR3 region: CASSLAGTPSSYNEQFF. The CDR3 bases are TGTGCCAGCAGCTTAGCGGGGACACCCAGCTCCTACAATGAGCAGTTCTTC. The rearrangement joins TRBV7-8 to TRBJ2-1; TRBD1 is a possible D gene (6 bases). Germline V lookup: CDR1 SGHVS, CDR2 FQNEAQ. The CDR3 has 17 amino acids. The germline V and J ends were trimmed by 0 bases and 0 bases, with 12 bases remaining between them.